This TCR beta chain was sequenced in a study of blood T cell repertoires in COVID-19. Looking at the study overall: Sources were T cells, B-cell-depleted T cells, or PBMCs; the material itself was cDNA or gDNA.

Trimming removed 0 bases from V and 5 bases from J, with 4 bases in between. The germline V gene encodes CDR1 MNHEY and CDR2 SVGAGI. CDR3 length: 13 residues. Clones were sequenced by immunoSEQ multiplex PCR, and TCRdb holds only the in-frame ones, with some missing. The sample consists of 150,000 or so clones, about 85% of them appearing once. This rearrangement joins TRBV6-5 to TRBJ2-2; D is unresolved. This clonotype was obtained from a man in his sixties with COVID-19, enrolled during active disease. The sample was peripheral blood. CDR3 region: CASSYSGTGELFF. Written as DNA, the CDR3 is TGTGCCAGCAGTTACTCCGGGACCGGGGAGCTGTTTTTT.